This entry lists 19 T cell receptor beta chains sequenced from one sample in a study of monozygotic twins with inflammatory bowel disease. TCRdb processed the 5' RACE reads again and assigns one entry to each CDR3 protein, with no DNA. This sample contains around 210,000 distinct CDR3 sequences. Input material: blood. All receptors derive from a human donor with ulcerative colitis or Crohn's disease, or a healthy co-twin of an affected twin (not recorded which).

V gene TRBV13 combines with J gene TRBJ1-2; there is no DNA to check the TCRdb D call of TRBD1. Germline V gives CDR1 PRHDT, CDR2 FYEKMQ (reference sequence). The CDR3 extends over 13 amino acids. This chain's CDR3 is CASSLGQVDGYTF.

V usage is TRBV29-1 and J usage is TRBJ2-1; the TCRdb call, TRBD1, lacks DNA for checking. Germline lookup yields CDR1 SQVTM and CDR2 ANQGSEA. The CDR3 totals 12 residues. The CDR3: CSVEVHRAEQFF.

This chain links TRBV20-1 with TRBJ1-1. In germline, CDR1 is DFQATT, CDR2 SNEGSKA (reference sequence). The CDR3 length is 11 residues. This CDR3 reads CSVAANTEAFF.

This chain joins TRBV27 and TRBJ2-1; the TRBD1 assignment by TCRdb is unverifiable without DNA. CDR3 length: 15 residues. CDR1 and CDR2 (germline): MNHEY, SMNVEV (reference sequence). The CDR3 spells CASSPDRGAYNEQFF.

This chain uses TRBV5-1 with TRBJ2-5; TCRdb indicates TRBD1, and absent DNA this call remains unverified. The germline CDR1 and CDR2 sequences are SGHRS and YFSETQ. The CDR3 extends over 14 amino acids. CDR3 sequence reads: CASSTSTGKETQYF.

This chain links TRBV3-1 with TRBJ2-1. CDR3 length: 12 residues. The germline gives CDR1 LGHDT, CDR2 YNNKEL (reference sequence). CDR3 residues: CASSPRRFEQFF.

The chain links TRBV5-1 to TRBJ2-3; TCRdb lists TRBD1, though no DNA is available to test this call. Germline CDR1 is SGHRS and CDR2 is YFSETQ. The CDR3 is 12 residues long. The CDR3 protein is CASSLGENTQYF.

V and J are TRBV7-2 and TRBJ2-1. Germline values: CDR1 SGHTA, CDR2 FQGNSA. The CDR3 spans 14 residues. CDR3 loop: CASSLVRSVNEQFF. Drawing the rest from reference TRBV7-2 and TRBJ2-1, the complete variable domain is GAGVSQSPSNKVTEKGKDVELRCDPISGHTALYWYRQSLGQGLEFLIYFQGNSAPDKSGLPSDRFSAERTGGSVSTLTIQRTQQEDSAVYLCASSLVRSVNEQFFGPGTRLTVL.

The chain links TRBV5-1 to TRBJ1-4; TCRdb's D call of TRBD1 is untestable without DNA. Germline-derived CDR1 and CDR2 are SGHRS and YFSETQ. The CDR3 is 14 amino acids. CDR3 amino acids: CASAGGAVGEKLFF.

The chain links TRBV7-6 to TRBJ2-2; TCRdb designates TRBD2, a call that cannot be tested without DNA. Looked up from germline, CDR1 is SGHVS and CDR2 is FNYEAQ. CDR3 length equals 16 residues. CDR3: CASSLGAGVNTGELFF.

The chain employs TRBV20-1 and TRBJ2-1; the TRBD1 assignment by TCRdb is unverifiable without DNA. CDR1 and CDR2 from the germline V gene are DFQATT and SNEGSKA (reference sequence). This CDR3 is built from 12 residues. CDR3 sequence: CSSGGGANEQFF.

The CDR3 sequence is CASSFSQAGELFF. The gene calls are TRBV7-7 and TRBJ2-2. The CDR3 runs to 13 residues. Germline CDR1 and CDR2: SSHAT and FNYEAQ (reference sequence).

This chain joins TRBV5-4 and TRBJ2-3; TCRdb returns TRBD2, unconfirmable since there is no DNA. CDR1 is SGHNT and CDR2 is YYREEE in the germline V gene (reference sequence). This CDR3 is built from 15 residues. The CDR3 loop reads CASSYKLAGTDTQYF.

The CDR3 loop is CSASVGTYQYF. The V call is TRBV20-1, the J call TRBJ2-3; TCRdb indicates TRBD2, and absent DNA this call remains unverified. CDR3 size: 11 residues. From germline, CDR1 is DFQATT and CDR2 SNEGSKA (reference sequence).

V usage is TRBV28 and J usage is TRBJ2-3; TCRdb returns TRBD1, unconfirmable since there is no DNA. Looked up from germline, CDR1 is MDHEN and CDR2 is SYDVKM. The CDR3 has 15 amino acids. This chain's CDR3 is CASSSQGAATDTQYF.

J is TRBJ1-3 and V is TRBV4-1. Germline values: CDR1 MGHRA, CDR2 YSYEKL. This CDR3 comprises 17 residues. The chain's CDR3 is CASSQDPFDTSGNTIYF.

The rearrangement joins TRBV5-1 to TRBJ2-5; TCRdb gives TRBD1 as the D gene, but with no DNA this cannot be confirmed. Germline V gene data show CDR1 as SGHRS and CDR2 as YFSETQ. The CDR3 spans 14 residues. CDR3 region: CASSFSGMQETQYF.

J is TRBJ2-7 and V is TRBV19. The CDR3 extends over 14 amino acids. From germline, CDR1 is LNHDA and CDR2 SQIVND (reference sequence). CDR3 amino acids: CASSMGSGAYEQYF.

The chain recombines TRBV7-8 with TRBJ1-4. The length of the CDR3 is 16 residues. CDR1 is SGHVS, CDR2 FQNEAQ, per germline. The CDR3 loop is CASSRLMGPNGSRLFF.